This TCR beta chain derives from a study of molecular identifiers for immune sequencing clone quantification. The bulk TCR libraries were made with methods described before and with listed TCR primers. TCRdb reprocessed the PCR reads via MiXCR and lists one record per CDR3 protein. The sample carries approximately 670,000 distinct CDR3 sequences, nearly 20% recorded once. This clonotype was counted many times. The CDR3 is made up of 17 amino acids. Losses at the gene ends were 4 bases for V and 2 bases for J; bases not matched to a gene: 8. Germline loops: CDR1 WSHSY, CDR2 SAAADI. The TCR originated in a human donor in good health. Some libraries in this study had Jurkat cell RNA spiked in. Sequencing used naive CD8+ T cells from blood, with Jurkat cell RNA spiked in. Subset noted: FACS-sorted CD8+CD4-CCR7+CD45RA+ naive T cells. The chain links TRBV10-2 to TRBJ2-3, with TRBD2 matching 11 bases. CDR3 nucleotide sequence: TGCGCCAGCAGTGCTCCGGGACTAGCGGCCACCACAGATACGCAGTATTTT. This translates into CASSAPGLAATTDTQYF.